A selection of T cell receptor beta chains follows, all from one sample in a study of vaccination effects on CD4 cells after COVID-19. Their antigens are not known. Using immunoSEQ multiplex PCR, the repertoire was profiled, and TCRdb retains in-frame clones only, with some absent. The table includes approximately 30,000 clones, approximately 76% detected once. The sequences come from CD4+ T cells from PBMCs cultured with SARS-CoV-2 spike peptides, collected before COVID-19 vaccination. The receptor source for this set is a human donor who received a COVID-19 vaccine. The CDR3 runs from the conserved cysteine through the conserved F or W. A D gene is named only where the DNA matches it firmly.

>-|TRBV2|TRBJ1-2
CASSEMARGGYGYTF
>TRBD2|TRBV19|TRBJ2-1
CASSFLAGGAYNEQFF
>TRBD1|TRBV5-5|TRBJ2-1
CASSFEDRSWNEQFF
>TRBD2|TRBV5-1|TRBJ2-1
CASSPTLTSGSSYNEQFF
>-|TRBV11-3|TRBJ2-5
CASSLESQETQYF
>-|TRBV27|TRBJ1-1
CASSSAGLSTEAFF
>-|TRBV7-9|TRBJ1-1
CASSLVVTEAFF
>TRBD1|TRBV19|TRBJ1-2
CASSLSRQGTYGYTF
>-|TRBV5-4|TRBJ2-1
CASSLGGVRRRSYNEQFF
>-|TRBV6-4|TRBJ1-5
CASSEWGSGQPQHF